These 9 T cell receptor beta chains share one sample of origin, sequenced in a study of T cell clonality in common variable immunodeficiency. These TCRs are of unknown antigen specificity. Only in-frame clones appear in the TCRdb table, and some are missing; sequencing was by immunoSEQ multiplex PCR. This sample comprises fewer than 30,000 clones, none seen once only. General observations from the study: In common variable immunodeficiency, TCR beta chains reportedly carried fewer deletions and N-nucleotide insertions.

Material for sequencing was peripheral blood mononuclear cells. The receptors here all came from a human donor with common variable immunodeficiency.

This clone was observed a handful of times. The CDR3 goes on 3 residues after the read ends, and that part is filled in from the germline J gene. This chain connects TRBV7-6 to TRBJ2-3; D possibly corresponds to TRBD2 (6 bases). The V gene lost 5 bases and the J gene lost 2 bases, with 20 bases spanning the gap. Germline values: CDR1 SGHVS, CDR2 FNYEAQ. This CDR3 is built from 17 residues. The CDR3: CASSPSAAGSITDTQYF. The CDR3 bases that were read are TGTGCCAGCAGCCCCAGCGCGGCGGGATCAATCACAGATACG.

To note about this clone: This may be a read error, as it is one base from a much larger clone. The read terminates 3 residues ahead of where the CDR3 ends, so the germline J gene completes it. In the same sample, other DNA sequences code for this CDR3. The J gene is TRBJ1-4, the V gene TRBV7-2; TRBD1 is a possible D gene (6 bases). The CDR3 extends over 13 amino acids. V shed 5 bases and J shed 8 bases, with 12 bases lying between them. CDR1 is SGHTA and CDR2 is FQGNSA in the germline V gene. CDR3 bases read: TGTGCCAGCAGCCTAAACAGGGCGGAAAAA. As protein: CASSLNRAEK. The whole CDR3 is CASSLNRAEKLFF.

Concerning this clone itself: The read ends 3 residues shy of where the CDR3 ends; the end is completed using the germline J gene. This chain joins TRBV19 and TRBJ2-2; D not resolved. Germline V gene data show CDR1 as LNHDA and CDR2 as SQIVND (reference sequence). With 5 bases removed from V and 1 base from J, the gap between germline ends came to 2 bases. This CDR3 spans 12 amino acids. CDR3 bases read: TGTGCCAGTAGTCAGAACACCGGGGAG. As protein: CASSQNTGE. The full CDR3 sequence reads CASSQNTGELFF.

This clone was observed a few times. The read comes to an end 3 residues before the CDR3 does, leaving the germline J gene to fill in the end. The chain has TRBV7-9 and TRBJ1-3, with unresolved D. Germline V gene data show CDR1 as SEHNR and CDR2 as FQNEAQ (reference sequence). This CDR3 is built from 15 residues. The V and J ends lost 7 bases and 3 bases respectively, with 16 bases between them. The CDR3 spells CASTDTRGSGNTIYF. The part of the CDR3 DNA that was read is TGTGCCAGCACCGACACCCGGGGTAGTGGAAACACC. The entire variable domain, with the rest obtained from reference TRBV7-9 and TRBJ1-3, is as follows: DTGVSQNPRHKITKRGQNVTFRCDPISEHNRLYWYRQTLGQGPEFLTYFQNEAQLEKSRLLSDRFSAERPKGSFSTLEIQRTEQGDSAMYLCASTDTRGSGNTIYFGEGSWLTVV.

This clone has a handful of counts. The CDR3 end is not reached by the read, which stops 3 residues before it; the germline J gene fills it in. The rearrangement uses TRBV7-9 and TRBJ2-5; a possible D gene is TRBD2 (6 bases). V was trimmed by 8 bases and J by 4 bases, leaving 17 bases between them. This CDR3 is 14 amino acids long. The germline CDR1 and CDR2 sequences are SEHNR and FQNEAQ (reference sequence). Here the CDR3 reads CASHKTAGLETQYF. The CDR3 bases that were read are TGTGCCAGCCATAAGACGGCGGGGCTAGAGACC.

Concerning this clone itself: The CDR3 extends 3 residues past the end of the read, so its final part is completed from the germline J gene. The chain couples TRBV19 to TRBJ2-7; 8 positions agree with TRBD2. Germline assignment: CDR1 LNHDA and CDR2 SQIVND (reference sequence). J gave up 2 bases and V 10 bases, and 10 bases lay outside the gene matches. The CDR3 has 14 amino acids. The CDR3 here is CATKVAGITYEQYF. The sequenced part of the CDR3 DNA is TGTGCCACCAAGGTAGCGGGGATAACCTACGAG.

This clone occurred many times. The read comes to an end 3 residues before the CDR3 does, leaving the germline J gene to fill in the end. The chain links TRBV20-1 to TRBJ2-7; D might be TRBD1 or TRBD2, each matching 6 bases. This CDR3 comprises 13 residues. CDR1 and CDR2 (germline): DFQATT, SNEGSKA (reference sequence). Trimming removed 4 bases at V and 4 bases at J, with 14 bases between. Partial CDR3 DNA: TGCAGTGCTACTCCCAGGGGAGGATACGAG. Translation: CSATPRGGYE. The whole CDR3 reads CSATPRGGYEQYF.

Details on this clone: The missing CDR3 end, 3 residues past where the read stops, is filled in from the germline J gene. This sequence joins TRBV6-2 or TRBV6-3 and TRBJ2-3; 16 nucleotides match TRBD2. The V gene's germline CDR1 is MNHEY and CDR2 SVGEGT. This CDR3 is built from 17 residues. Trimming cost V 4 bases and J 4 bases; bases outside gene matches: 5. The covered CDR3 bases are TGTGCCAGCAGTTTGGGACTAGCGGGGGGGGAGGCAGATACG. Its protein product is CASSLGLAGGEADT. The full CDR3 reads CASSLGLAGGEADTQYF.

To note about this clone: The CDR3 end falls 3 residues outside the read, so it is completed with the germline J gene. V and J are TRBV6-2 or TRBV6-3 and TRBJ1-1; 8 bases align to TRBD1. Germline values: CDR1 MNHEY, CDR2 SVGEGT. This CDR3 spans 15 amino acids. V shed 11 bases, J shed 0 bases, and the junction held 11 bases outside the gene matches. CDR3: CAACWTGTVNTEAFF. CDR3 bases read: TGTGCCGCCTGCTGGACAGGGACCGTGAACACTGAA.